This TCR beta chain was documented in a study of blood T cell repertoires in COVID-19. About the study: Sites across the United States, Italy and Spain contributed samples from acute and convalescent COVID-19. Sample material is recorded as cDNA or gDNA derived from T cells, B-cell-depleted T cells, or PBMCs.

In the original analysis: Nucleated cell counts were estimated from reference gene primer amplification. The assay was immunoSEQ multiplex PCR, and TCRdb's table has in-frame clones only and misses some. V and J calls and clone size are copied from that table; D and trimming were computed from the DNA. This sample has about 280,000 clones, with roughly four fifths found just once. V shed 4 bases, J shed 1 base, and the junction held 7 bases outside the gene matches. The CDR3 is 16 residues long. CDR1 MDHEN and CDR2 SYDVKM come from the germline V gene. Sample: peripheral blood. The sequence was collected from a woman aged 50 to 60 who had recovered from COVID-19. The V gene is TRBV28, the J gene TRBJ1-1; 9 bases are a match to TRBD1. The CDR3 region is CASSSQGAYWNTEAFF. CDR3 nucleotides: TGTGCCAGCAGTTCACAGGGGGCCTATTGGAACACTGAAGCTTTCTTT.